This paragraph covers one TCR beta chain sequence. Its antigen is not identified. The sample is drawn from a study of cytotoxic CD8 clonotypes in ibrutinib-treated CLL. Study results and limitations: Public clonotypes (which were uncommon) either contracted or remained stable on treatment. A rise in clonality was seen at ibrutinib response, and a fall back toward baseline was seen at progression. Baseline-level clonality went beyond age-matched healthy donors and moved in step with circulating CD8+ T-cell counts.

Looked up from germline, CDR1 is SGHRS and CDR2 is YFSETQ. The V and J ends lost 4 bases and 6 bases, in that order; junction bases with no gene match: 6. The CDR3 is made up of 13 amino acids. Sequencing was performed with immunoSEQ multiplex PCR; in TCRdb, only in-frame clones are kept and a portion is missing. The data contain 33,000 or so clones, over 45% of them seen just once; the ten biggest clones take up 18%. The sequence was collected from a human donor with chronic lymphocytic leukemia. Material: PBMCs, obtained before ibrutinib treatment. The rearrangement uses TRBV5-1 and TRBJ1-2; 7 bases match TRBD1. CDR3 DNA: TGCGCCAGCAGCCTCGCTGGACAGGATGGCTACACCTTC. Translation: CASSLAGQDGYTF.